This is a list of T cell receptor beta chains from one sample in a study of T cell responses to AZD1222 COVID-19 vaccine. Produced via immunoSEQ multiplex PCR; TCRdb's table is partial and in-frame only. The sample records about 79,000 clones, 83% being singletons. The starting material was peripheral blood, obtained 28 days after the second AZD1222 dose. The receptors shown here come from an adult who received the AZD1222 COVID-19 vaccine. Each CDR3 is given with its conserved first and last residue. Rows may omit the clone size; those that give it use once, few, many or a size class.

j_call | clone_size | v_call | cdr3_aa
TRBJ2-5 | . | TRBV27 | CASRVEANQETQYF
TRBJ2-3 | . | TRBV5-6 | CASSPTSGRDKLSTDTQYF
TRBJ1-2 | . | TRBV6-5 | CASSRGGNYGYTF
TRBJ2-7 | . | TRBV5-5 | CASSRVGGWSSEQYF
TRBJ2-7 | . | TRBV24-1 | CATSGVGQRSYEQYF
TRBJ1-6 | once | TRBV19 | CASRTKQENNSPLHF
TRBJ2-1 | . | TRBV28 | CASSPEPRLDSEQFF
TRBJ2-1 | once | TRBV5-1 | CASRASGTNEQFF
TRBJ2-1 | . | TRBV9 | CASSDWGDSYNEQFF
TRBJ2-7 | . | TRBV2 | CASSEGAQIYEQYF